Shown below are 30 T cell receptor beta chains from a single sample sequenced in a study of shared clonotypes between healthy human individuals. Sequencing was performed with immunoSEQ multiplex PCR; in TCRdb, only in-frame clones are kept and a portion is missing. The table includes about 450,000 clones, roughly 85% detected once. The sequencing input was PBMCs. These TCRs come from a woman aged 35 to 49 in good health. Some clones in this sample may be carry-over from other donors' samples.

This clone was counted a single time. The chain uses TRBV5-4 and TRBJ2-7; 12 bases are shared with TRBD2. The germline gives CDR1 SGHNT, CDR2 YYREEE (reference sequence). Germline trimming cut 1 base from V and 6 bases from J; bases unmatched to any gene: 14. CDR3 length: 18 amino acids. The CDR3 coding sequence is TGTGCCAGCAGCTTGATCGACACGGGACTAGCGGGCTCCACCGAGCAGTACTTC. Protein: CASSLIDTGLAGSTEQYF.

The chain combines TRBV5-6 with TRBJ1-2; no firm D call. The V gene lost 4 bases and the J gene lost 2 bases, with 15 bases spanning the gap. The germline V gene has CDR1 SGHDT and CDR2 YYEEEE. The CDR3 extends over 15 amino acids. This CDR3 is CASSRQAIGNYGYTF. CDR3 in DNA: TGTGCCAGCAGCCGGCAAGCGATAGGGAACTATGGCTACACCTTC.

At least ten counts were recorded for this clone. The V and J genes are TRBV6-4 and TRBJ2-3, with 7 bases matching TRBD2. There are 14 residues in the CDR3. Trimming removed 2 bases from V and 2 bases from J; junction bases left unmatched: 1. Germline lookup yields CDR1 MRHNA and CDR2 SNTAGT. The CDR3 spells CASSDGRATDTQYF. CDR3 nucleotides: TGTGCCAGCAGTGACGGGAGGGCCACAGATACGCAGTATTTT.

The chain carries TRBV7-9 and TRBJ2-5; 13 positions match TRBD2. Losses at the gene ends were 1 base for V and 4 bases for J; bases not matched to a gene: 6. The CDR3 is 17 residues long. Germline CDR1 and CDR2: SEHNR and FQNEAQ (reference sequence). Written as DNA, the CDR3 is TGTGCCAGCAGCTTAGTTGGACTAGCGGGAGCTCGAGAGACCCAGTACTTC. It is translated as CASSLVGLAGARETQYF. The full variable domain, rest sourced from reference TRBV7-9 and TRBJ2-5, is DTGVSQNPRHKITKRGQNVTFRCDPISEHNRLYWYRQTLGQGPEFLTYFQNEAQLEKSRLLSDRFSAERPKGSFSTLEIQRTEQGDSAMYLCASSLVGLAGARETQYFGPGTRLLVL.

This clone has just one count. V gene TRBV9 combines with J gene TRBJ1-2; 7 bases are shared with TRBD1. Trimming removed 3 bases from V and 5 bases from J; junction bases left unmatched: 10. Germline V gives CDR1 SGDLS, CDR2 YYNGEE. The CDR3 consists of 15 residues. In DNA form, the CDR3 reads TGTGCCAGCAGCGGCAGACAGGGTTTGGCTTATGGCTACACCTTC. Amino acids: CASSGRQGLAYGYTF.

The J gene is TRBJ1-3, the V gene TRBV28; the D is unclear. The CDR3 is 16 residues long. With 1 base removed from V and 2 bases from J, the gap between germline ends came to 12 bases. The germline gives CDR1 MDHEN, CDR2 SYDVKM. This CDR3 is CASSLSGGAPGNTIYF. CDR3 in DNA: TGTGCCAGCAGTTTATCGGGAGGTGCACCTGGAAACACCATATATTTT.

A remark on this clone: This CDR3 is also generated by other DNA sequences in the sample. The chain links TRBV2 to TRBJ1-5; possibly TRBD1 for D (6 bases). V dropped 6 bases and J dropped 6 bases, with 12 bases sitting between them. There are 13 residues in the CDR3. Germline lookup yields CDR1 SNHLY and CDR2 FYNNEI. CDR3 region: CASRTGPPQPQHF. CDR3 sequence (DNA): TGTGCCAGCAGAACAGGGCCCCCTCAGCCCCAGCATTTT.

The chain is built from TRBV11-2 and TRBJ1-4; TRBD1 is a possible D gene (5 bases). The CDR3 runs 15 residues. V was pared by 6 bases and J by 8 bases, with 19 bases between. Germline assignment: CDR1 SGHAT and CDR2 FQNNGV. The CDR3 loop is CASSFTSTGTEKLFF. CDR3 DNA: TGTGCCAGCAGTTTTACGTCCACAGGAACCGAAAAACTGTTTTTT. The entire variable domain, with the rest obtained from reference TRBV11-2 and TRBJ1-4, is as follows: EAGVAQSPRYKIIEKRQSVAFWCNPISGHATLYWYQQILGQGPKLLIQFQNNGVVDDSQLPKDRFSAERLKGVDSTLKIQPAKLEDSAVYLCASSFTSTGTEKLFFGSGTQLSVL.

The chain joins TRBV19 to TRBJ2-2; 7 nucleotides match TRBD2. The germline CDR1 and CDR2 sequences are LNHDA and SQIVND (reference sequence). This CDR3 spans 15 amino acids. After removal of 10 bases from V and 2 bases from J, the junction contained 10 bases not matched to a gene. Here the CDR3 reads CATYSSGLNTGELFF. CDR3 coding DNA: TGTGCCACATACTCTAGCGGCCTTAACACCGGGGAGCTGTTTTTT.

Details on this clone: A read error may produce the germline difference seen at one junction end. The chain has TRBV4-1 and TRBJ2-5; 8 nucleotides agree with TRBD1. The DNA end favors TRBJ2-7, so the J call may be wrong. CDR1 and CDR2 (germline): MGHRA, YSYEKL. CDR3 size: 15 residues. The CDR3 loop is CASSKEGTGLDEQYF. The CDR3 DNA follows: TGCGCCAGCAGCAAAGAAGGGACAGGTCTCGACGAGCAGTACTTC.

Concerning this clone itself: The same CDR3 can be traced to other DNA sequences in this sample. J is TRBJ2-7 and V is TRBV18; D not certain. Germline CDR1 is KGHSH and CDR2 is LQKENI. The CDR3 is made up of 13 amino acids. V was clipped by 1 base and J by 0 bases, with 4 bases between them. Here the CDR3 DNA reads TGTGCCAGCTCACCACGGAGCTCCTACGAGCAGTACTTC. Translation gives CASSPRSSYEQYF.

The chain uses TRBV19 and TRBJ2-4; D not certain. Trimming cost V 4 bases and J 5 bases, with 9 bases left between them. This CDR3 is built from 13 residues. Germline CDR1 is LNHDA and CDR2 is SQIVND (reference sequence). The CDR3 nucleotides read TGTGCCAGTAGTACCGAGGTGGAAAACATTCAGTACTTC. Its translation: CASSTEVENIQYF.

The chain is built from TRBV7-6 and TRBJ2-3; 9 bases match TRBD2. Trimming at V came to 5 bases and at J to 0 bases, leaving 15 bases not matched to a gene. Germline lookup yields CDR1 SGHVS and CDR2 FNYEAQ. The length of the CDR3 is 19 residues. CDR3 DNA sequence: TGTGCCAGCAGCCCAGCTGCTAGCGGGGTGATTGCTAGCACAGATACGCAGTATTTT. Its protein is CASSPAASGVIASTDTQYF.

V gene TRBV10-3 combines with J gene TRBJ1-2, with 7 bases aligning to TRBD1. The CDR3 runs 14 residues. With V trimmed by 3 bases and J by 6 bases, 7 bases remained unmatched. Looked up from germline, CDR1 is ENHRY and CDR2 is SYGVKD. The CDR3 region is CAISEKGAGDGYTF. The CDR3 DNA is TGTGCCATCAGTGAAAAGGGGGCCGGGGATGGCTACACCTTC.

The rearrangement links TRBV29-1 to TRBJ2-5, with no clear D. Germline values: CDR1 SQVTM, CDR2 ANQGSEA. V shed 4 bases and J shed 1 base, with 7 bases lying between them. The length of the CDR3 is 12 residues. DNA for the CDR3: TGCAGCGTTGTGTACAGCCAAGAGACCCAGTACTTC. Its translation is CSVVYSQETQYF.

On this clone: Here the CDR3 omits its conserved ending phenylalanine or tryptophan, so a read error is the likely source. Because the CDR3's place on the DNA is in doubt, the DNA is left out and the CDR3 is given as listed by TCRdb. The chain combines TRBV6-1 with TRBJ2-7; the table calls TRBD2, which could not be checked here. The germline V gene has CDR1 MNHNS and CDR2 SASEGT. The length of the CDR3 is 13 amino acids, counting both ends. The CDR3 region is CASSEAGLAGGIL.

As DNA, the CDR3 is TGCAGCGTTGGGGCAGGAAGGCCGAGCACAGATACGCAGTATTTT. Its translation: CSVGAGRPSTDTQYF. This chain uses TRBV29-1 with TRBJ2-3, with D uncertain. The CDR3 runs 15 residues. The V end lost 4 bases, the J end lost 0 bases, and 14 bases lay between the germline ends. Germline CDR1 is SQVTM and CDR2 is ANQGSEA.

The chain carries TRBV4-1 and TRBJ1-1; weak D call: TRBD1 (5 bases). CDR3 length: 13 amino acids. Germline CDR1 and CDR2: MGHRA and YSYEKL. Trimming took 1 base from V and 9 from J, leaving 12 bases between them. Here the CDR3 reads CASSQGGRIKAFF. CDR3 nucleotides: TGCGCCAGCAGCCAAGGGGGCAGAATAAAAGCTTTCTTT.

This sequence joins TRBV19 and TRBJ2-6; no clear D. Germline values: CDR1 LNHDA, CDR2 SQIVND (reference sequence). CDR3 length: 17 amino acids. The V gene lost 1 base and the J gene lost 0 bases, with 10 bases spanning the gap. The CDR3 is CASSIVPARSGANVLTF. The CDR3, as DNA: TGTGCCAGTAGTATAGTACCAGCCCGCTCTGGGGCCAACGTCCTGACTTTC.

This clone was observed a single time. This may be a read error, as it is one base from a much larger clone. The J gene is TRBJ2-3, the V gene TRBV5-6; D could derive from TRBD1 or TRBD2 (5 bases each). The CDR3 length is 13 residues. CDR1 is SGHDT, CDR2 YYEEEE, per germline. CDR3 region: CASSLPGADTLYF. In DNA, the CDR3 is TGTGCCAGCAGCTTGCCCGGGGCAGATACGCTGTATTTT.

The chain has TRBV6-1 and TRBJ1-2; D is uncertain. This CDR3 comprises 13 residues. CDR1 MNHNS and CDR2 SASEGT come from the germline V gene. V lost 3 bases and J 7 bases, leaving 12 bases between the germline ends. In DNA form, the CDR3 reads TGTGCCAGCAGTGATGGGTCACTATCTGGCTACACCTTC. Amino acid sequence: CASSDGSLSGYTF.

A single count supports this clone. The rearrangement links TRBV5-6 to TRBJ2-1; D ambiguous. CDR1 is SGHDT, CDR2 YYEEEE, per germline. The CDR3 consists of 16 residues. V lost 0 bases and J lost 1, with 11 bases in between. CDR3 sequence reads: CASSLATLRSYNEQFF. Written as DNA, the CDR3 is TGTGCCAGCAGCTTGGCTACCCTGAGGTCCTACAATGAGCAGTTCTTC.

Of note for this clone: A far larger clone lies a single base away; this is likely a read error. The V gene is TRBV7-9, the J gene TRBJ2-5; possible D gene TRBD2, 6 bases. V lost 10 bases, J lost 1 base, and 13 bases lay in between. The CDR3 is 13 residues long. Germline CDR1 SEHNR, CDR2 FQNEAQ (reference sequence). For the CDR3, the DNA is TGTGCCAACACCCTGGGGGGCCAAGAGACCCAGTACTTC. Residues: CANTLGGQETQYF.

The rearrangement joins TRBV18 to TRBJ1-1; D perhaps matches TRBD1 (6 bases). Germline CDR1 KGHSH, CDR2 LQKENI. The CDR3 consists of 14 residues. Trimming removed 5 bases from V and 4 bases from J, with 14 bases in between. The CDR3 nucleotides read TGTGCCAGCTCAAACCCGGGACAAAGCACTGAAGCTTTCTTT. Translation gives CASSNPGQSTEAFF.

This sequence joins TRBV28 and TRBJ1-5; TRBD1 is a possible D gene (5 bases). The CDR3 is 16 amino acids. V shed 5 bases and J shed 6 bases, with 20 bases lying between them. Germline assignment: CDR1 MDHEN and CDR2 SYDVKM. CDR3 protein: CASSTNTGVSGQPQHF. In DNA, the CDR3 is TGTGCCAGCAGTACGAACACAGGCGTCTCTGGTCAGCCCCAGCATTTT.

Only a few counts were recorded for this clone. The chain links TRBV11-2 to TRBJ1-1; D remains ambiguous. V lost 1 base, J lost 4 bases, and 10 bases lay in between. Germline V gene data show CDR1 as SGHAT and CDR2 as FQNNGV. The CDR3 is 14 residues long. CDR3 region: CASSLGSWPTEAFF. Here the CDR3 DNA reads TGTGCCAGCAGCTTAGGGTCCTGGCCCACTGAAGCTTTCTTT. The whole variable domain, filled in from reference TRBV11-2 and TRBJ1-1, reads EAGVAQSPRYKIIEKRQSVAFWCNPISGHATLYWYQQILGQGPKLLIQFQNNGVVDDSQLPKDRFSAERLKGVDSTLKIQPAKLEDSAVYLCASSLGSWPTEAFFGQGTRLTVV.

This clone was seen only a few times. The chain uses TRBV18 and TRBJ1-5; no clear D gene. V was shortened by 0 bases and J by 4 bases, with 10 bases between the two germline ends. CDR3 size: 15 residues. The V gene's germline CDR1 is KGHSH and CDR2 LQKENI. DNA for the CDR3: TGTGCCAGCTCACCACCCGGTCGGACTAATCAGCCCCAGCATTTT. Its translation: CASSPPGRTNQPQHF.

The CDR3: CASSLEQGWGYTF. The DNA for the CDR3 is TGCGCCAGCAGCCTTGAACAGGGTTGGGGCTACACCTTC. The rearrangement uses TRBV4-1 and TRBJ1-2; a weak D match, TRBD1 (6 bases). The germline CDR1 and CDR2 sequences are MGHRA and YSYEKL. V lost 4 bases and J lost 8, with 14 bases in between. CDR3 length: 13 amino acids.

This chain connects TRBV27 to TRBJ2-7, with D unresolved. V gave up 6 bases and J gave up 6 bases, with 3 bases separating them. The CDR3 has 9 residues. CDR1 is MNHEY, CDR2 SMNVEV, per germline (reference sequence). The CDR3 nucleotides read TGTGCCAGCAGCATCGAGCAGTACTTC. Translated: CASSIEQYF.

The chain has TRBV5-1 and TRBJ2-5, with 12 bases that match TRBD2. Trimming removed 6 bases from V and 5 bases from J; junction bases left unmatched: 2. There are 13 residues in the CDR3. Germline-derived CDR1 and CDR2 are SGHRS and YFSETQ. The chain's CDR3 is CASTLAGGETQYF. In nucleotides, the CDR3 is TGCGCCAGCACTCTAGCGGGAGGGGAGACCCAGTACTTC.